This T cell receptor (beta chain) appears in the sequencing data of a study of shared clonotypes between healthy human individuals. Study at large: Three CD4 naive, three CD4 memory, two CD8 naive and one CD8 memory plate were used per donor.

Repertoires were generated with immunoSEQ multiplex PCR, while TCRdb's copy carries only in-frame clones and drops some. The table lists some 2,100,000 clones, approximately 96% of them singletons. All donors were healthy HIV-negative adults lacking recent acute infections or vaccinations. Study results and caveats: The study sampled only blood, and tissue repertoires likely differ.

CDR1 ENHRY and CDR2 SYGVKD come from the germline V gene. Trimming took off 1 base at V and 5 bases at J, with 4 bases between the two ends. CDR3 size: 12 residues. As concerns this clone: What it binds is not known. Other DNA sequences from this sample encode an identical CDR3 as well.

The V and J genes are TRBV10-3 and TRBJ2-3; unclear D gene. The source of this sequence is a man between 18 and 29 years old in good health. Sample: naive CD4+ T cells sorted from blood. The subset was: CD45RA+ positively selected. CDR3 region: CAISEYGDTQYF. In DNA form, the CDR3 reads TGTGCCATCAGTGAGTATGGAGATACGCAGTATTTT.